This TCR beta chain was sequenced during a study of glioma-infiltrating T cells after dendritic cell vaccination. The time point denotes: after dendritic cell vaccination, including at tumor progression/relapse. PBMC were collected before vaccination, two weeks after the third vaccination, and at progression. Clones were sequenced by immunoSEQ multiplex PCR, and TCRdb holds only the in-frame ones, with some missing. Here the sample spans roughly 88,000 clones, about 81% being singletons. The CDR3 is 13 residues long. V lost 7 bases, J lost 5 bases, and 14 bases lay in between. The V gene's germline CDR1 is MNHEY and CDR2 SVGAGI.

The source of this sequence is a human donor with glioblastoma. Sequencing was performed on blood, taken after dendritic cell vaccination. The chain employs TRBV6-5 and TRBJ1-2, with a tentative D call TRBD1 (5 bases). The CDR3 nucleotides read TGTGCCAGCACCAGCAGGGCCGCGTATGGCTACACCTTC. This gives the protein CASTSRAAYGYTF.